The clone carrying this TCR beta chain appeared a single time. Sequencing was performed with immunoSEQ multiplex PCR; in TCRdb, only in-frame clones are kept and a portion is missing. The sample lists around 200,000 clones, just under 95% occurring once. This sample is part of a study of control samples from healthy donors and cancer patients. Source material: blood. This TCR came from a man aged 45 to 65 in good health.

The CDR3 sequence: CASSITDTQYF. CDR3 nucleotide sequence: TGTGCCAGTAGTATCACAGATACGCAGTATTTT. The V gene is TRBV19, the J gene TRBJ2-3, with D uncertain. Trimming pared 3 bases from V and 2 bases from J, leaving 0 bases between. This CDR3 is built from 11 residues. Germline V CDR1 and CDR2: LNHDA, SQIVND (reference sequence).